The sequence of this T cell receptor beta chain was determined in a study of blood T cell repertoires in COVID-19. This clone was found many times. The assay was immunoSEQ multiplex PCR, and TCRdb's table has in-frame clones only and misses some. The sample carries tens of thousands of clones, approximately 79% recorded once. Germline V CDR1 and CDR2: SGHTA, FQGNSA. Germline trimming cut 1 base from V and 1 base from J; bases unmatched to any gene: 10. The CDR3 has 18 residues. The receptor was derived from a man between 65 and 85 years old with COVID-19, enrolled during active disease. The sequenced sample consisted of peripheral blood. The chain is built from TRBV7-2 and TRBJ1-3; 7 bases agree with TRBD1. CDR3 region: CASSLVVGGGSSGNTIYF. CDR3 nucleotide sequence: TGTGCCAGCAGCTTAGTTGTAGGGGGCGGTTCTTCTGGAAACACCATATATTTT.